Listed here are 28 T cell receptor beta chains from one sample, sequenced in a study of blood T cell repertoires in COVID-19. Method: immunoSEQ multiplex PCR; TCRdb's copy keeps in-frame clones and lacks some. The table has more than 95,000 clones, roughly four fifths seen once; the top ten hold about 4.8%. Sequencing was performed on peripheral blood. The receptors shown here come from a man between 60 and 70 years old with acute or convalescent COVID-19.

The rearrangement uses TRBV6-2 or TRBV6-3 and TRBJ1-4, with 8 bases matching TRBD1. This CDR3 contains 15 residues. Germline V gene lookup returns CDR1 MNHEY and CDR2 SVGEGT. After removal of 5 bases from V and 7 bases from J, the junction contained 9 bases not matched to a gene. The CDR3 sequence is CASSHGQGRGEKLFF. The CDR3 DNA is TGTGCCAGCAGTCACGGACAGGGACGAGGTGAAAAACTGTTTTTT.

The J gene is TRBJ2-3, the V gene TRBV3-1 (or the pseudogene TRBV3-2); 12 nucleotides align to TRBD1. Germline V gives CDR1 LGHDT, CDR2 YNNKEL (reference sequence). V shed 0 bases, J shed 5 bases, and the junction held 6 bases outside the gene matches. The CDR3 consists of 17 residues. CDR3 loop: CASSQDFWDRGRDTQYF. The CDR3, as DNA: TGTGCCAGCAGCCAAGACTTTTGGGACAGGGGGCGAGATACGCAGTATTTT.

The chain has TRBV2 and TRBJ1-3; 9 nucleotides align to TRBD1. Trimming at V came to 6 bases and at J to 3 bases, leaving 3 bases not matched to a gene. This CDR3 spans 14 amino acids. The germline V gene has CDR1 SNHLY and CDR2 FYNNEI. The CDR3 sequence is CASRQGANGNTIYF. CDR3 sequence (DNA): TGTGCCAGCAGACAGGGGGCGAATGGAAACACCATATATTTT.

The chain employs TRBV19 and TRBJ2-3; TRBD2 aligns across 13 bases. The CDR3 consists of 16 residues. The ends lost 3 bases at V and 7 bases at J; junction bases unmatched: 7. Per germline, CDR1 LNHDA and CDR2 SQIVND (reference sequence). CDR3 sequence reads: CASSITSGRASHTQYF. In DNA form, the CDR3 reads TGTGCCAGTAGTATTACTAGCGGGAGGGCCTCACATACGCAGTATTTT. The full variable domain, completed using reference TRBV19 and TRBJ2-3, is DGGITQSPKYLFRKEGQNVTLSCEQNLNHDAMYWYRQDPGQGLRLIYYSQIVNDFQKGDIAEGYSVSREKKESFPLTVTSAQKNPTAFYLCASSITSGRASHTQYFGPGTRLTVL.

The CDR3 here is CASSNGPQGGQFF. The CDR3 nucleotides read TGTGCCAGCAGCAACGGCCCCCAAGGCGGGCAGTTCTTC. V usage is TRBV3-1 (or the pseudogene TRBV3-2) and J usage is TRBJ2-1; D remains unclear. V was trimmed by 5 bases and J by 12 bases, leaving 17 bases between them. The CDR3 runs 13 residues. From germline, CDR1 is LGHDT and CDR2 YNNKEL (reference sequence).

This clone has just a few counts. V is TRBV5-1 and J is TRBJ2-3; the D gene is possibly TRBD1 (5 bases). CDR1 SGHRS and CDR2 YFSETQ come from the germline V gene. The germline V and J ends were trimmed by 4 bases and 2 bases, with 11 bases remaining between them. The CDR3 covers 14 residues. In DNA form, the CDR3 reads TGCGCCAGCAGCGGTGCAGGGTACACAGATACGCAGTATTTT. Amino acids: CASSGAGYTDTQYF.

This clone has a handful of counts. Here the CDR3 reads CASSPQAGNTEAFF. The CDR3 region has the DNA TGTGCCAGCTCACCACAAGCCGGGAACACTGAAGCTTTCTTT. This chain links TRBV18 with TRBJ1-1; D unclear. With 1 base removed from V and 1 base from J, the gap between germline ends came to 7 bases. The CDR3 loop spans 14 amino acids. CDR1 and CDR2 (germline): KGHSH, LQKENI.

The rearrangement uses TRBV6-2 or TRBV6-3 and TRBJ1-5; D is possibly TRBD1 (6 bases). Germline CDR1 MNHEY, CDR2 SVGEGT. Trimming stripped 6 bases from V and 5 bases from J, with 17 bases between. The CDR3 spans 15 residues. The DNA for the CDR3 is TGTGCCAGCAGCCCCCGACAGGTTCTGGATCAGCCCCAGCATTTT. It yields the protein CASSPRQVLDQPQHF.

The chain recombines TRBV15 with TRBJ2-1, with 7 nucleotides matching TRBD2. V lost 1 base and J lost 7; bases outside the gene matches: 1. The germline V gene has CDR1 LNHNV and CDR2 YYDKDF (reference sequence). The CDR3 is 13 residues long. The chain's CDR3 is CATSRVGGNEQFF. The CDR3 coding sequence is TGTGCCACCAGCAGAGTGGGAGGGAATGAGCAGTTCTTC.

This rearrangement joins TRBV4-3 to TRBJ2-2, with 14 bases aligning to TRBD2. Germline-derived CDR1 and CDR2 are LGHNA and YSLEER. With 3 bases clipped from V and 6 bases from J, the junction kept 9 bases outside the gene matches. CDR3 length: 18 amino acids. The CDR3 protein is CASSHEGLAGVLSGELFF. In nucleotides, the CDR3 is TGCGCCAGCAGCCACGAGGGACTAGCGGGAGTTCTTTCCGGGGAGCTGTTTTTT.

The CDR3 reads CASSLSPGDSPLHF. In DNA form, the CDR3 reads TGTGCCAGCAGCTTATCGCCGGGGGATTCACCCCTCCACTTT. This chain links TRBV7-2 with TRBJ1-6, with a tentative D call TRBD1 (5 bases). The CDR3 has 14 residues. Per germline, CDR1 SGHTA and CDR2 FQGNSA. The ends were cut back, 2 bases at V and 8 bases at J, with 10 bases in the middle.

V gene TRBV7-3 combines with J gene TRBJ2-1; 11 nucleotides agree with TRBD2. The CDR3 runs to 16 residues. Germline V lookup: CDR1 SGHTA, CDR2 FQGTGA. Trimming removed 1 base from V and 5 bases from J; junction bases left unmatched: 4. The CDR3 DNA reads as TGTGCCAGCAGCTTAATGGGACTAGCGGTTAACAATGAGCAGTTCTTC. Protein product: CASSLMGLAVNNEQFF.

The rearrangement links TRBV6-5 to TRBJ1-1; no definite D call. Germline values: CDR1 MNHEY, CDR2 SVGAGI. Trimming cost V 7 bases and J 0 bases, with 6 bases left between them. The CDR3 has 12 amino acids. CDR3 in DNA: TGTGCCAGCAAGAGAGTGAACACTGAAGCTTTCTTT. Its protein is CASKRVNTEAFF.

The chain couples TRBV19 to TRBJ1-1; perhaps TRBD1 as D (6 bases). This CDR3 contains 16 residues. Germline CDR1 and CDR2: LNHDA and SQIVND (reference sequence). V was trimmed by 3 bases and J by 0 bases, leaving 14 bases between them. CDR3 in amino acids: CASSISGGRMNTEAFF. For the CDR3, the DNA is TGTGCCAGTAGTATTTCGGGGGGCAGAATGAACACTGAAGCTTTCTTT.

V usage is TRBV25-1 and J usage is TRBJ1-4; D remains unclear. Between the trimmed V and J ends, which lost 3 bases and 2 bases, there was a span of 10 bases. The CDR3 totals 15 residues. The germline V gene encodes CDR1 MGHDK and CDR2 SYGVNS. The CDR3 sequence: CASSDSGPTNEKLFF. In DNA form, the CDR3 reads TGTGCCAGCAGTGATAGCGGTCCCACTAATGAAAAACTGTTTTTT. Drawing the rest from reference TRBV25-1 and TRBJ1-4, the complete variable domain is EADIYQTPRYLVIGTGKKITLECSQTMGHDKMYWYQQDPGMELHLIHYSYGVNSTEKGDLSSESTVSRIRTEHFPLTLESARPSHTSQYLCASSDSGPTNEKLFFGSGTQLSVL.

The chain employs TRBV10-3 and TRBJ1-2, with 7 bases lining up with TRBD1. The germline V gene encodes CDR1 ENHRY and CDR2 SYGVKD. V lost 6 bases and J lost 2; bases outside the gene matches: 6. The CDR3 is 14 residues long. CDR3 in amino acids: CAIRTGTANYGYTF. The CDR3 nucleotides read TGTGCCATCAGGACCGGGACAGCAAACTATGGCTACACCTTC.

The chain is built from TRBV7-5 and TRBJ2-2; the listed D gene, TRBD1, was not tested against the DNA. TRBV7-5 is a recognized pseudogene. CDR3 length equals 13 residues. CDR3 loop: CVRSRNRAGELFF. In DNA, the CDR3 is TGTGTCAGAAGCCGGAACAGGGCCGGGGAGCTGTTTTTT.

J is TRBJ1-1 and V is TRBV11-1; 9 nucleotides line up with TRBD1. The ends lost 5 bases at V and 7 bases at J; junction bases unmatched: 8. CDR1 and CDR2 from the germline V gene are SGHAT and FQDESV (reference sequence). This CDR3 has 14 residues. CDR3 nucleotides: TGTGCCAGCAGCATCGGACAGGGGAACGGTGAAGCTTTCTTT. As protein: CASSIGQGNGEAFF.

J is TRBJ2-7 and V is TRBV14; D possibly corresponds to TRBD1 (6 bases). CDR1 SGHDN and CDR2 FVKESK come from the germline V gene. V lost 4 bases, J lost 2 bases, and 15 bases lay in between. CDR3 size: 15 residues. DNA of the CDR3: TGTGCCAGCAGCCCCGGGACACGACCGCCCTACGAGCAGTACTTC. This translates into CASSPGTRPPYEQYF.

The chain carries TRBV6-5 and TRBJ1-1, with 7 bases lining up with TRBD1. The V gene end was trimmed by 5 bases and the J gene end by 0 bases; junction bases not matched to a gene: 3. CDR3 size: 14 residues. Germline CDR1 is MNHEY and CDR2 is SVGAGI. The CDR3 DNA follows: TGTGCCAGCAGTACCGGGACAGTGAACACTGAAGCTTTCTTT. This sequence encodes CASSTGTVNTEAFF.

The chain uses TRBV5-6 and TRBJ1-2, with 9 bases matching TRBD1. Germline V gene sequence: CDR1 SGHDT, CDR2 YYEEEE. Trimming took 3 bases from V and 8 from J; bases not matched to a gene: 5. There are 13 residues in the CDR3. CDR3 in amino acids: CASSSQGARGYTF. The CDR3 nucleotides are TGTGCCAGCAGCTCACAGGGGGCGCGCGGCTACACCTTC.

The gene calls are TRBV5-1 and TRBJ2-2; D might be TRBD1 (5 bases). Trimming pared 3 bases from V and 5 bases from J, leaving 14 bases between. Germline CDR1 is SGHRS and CDR2 is YFSETQ. CDR3 size: 15 residues. The CDR3 sequence: CASSWGFAGTGELFF. CDR3 DNA: TGCGCCAGCAGCTGGGGTTTCGCAGGGACCGGGGAGCTGTTTTTT.

This chain joins TRBV10-3 and TRBJ1-1, with D tentatively TRBD1 (6 bases). The V gene lost 4 bases and the J gene lost 4 bases, with 13 bases spanning the gap. This CDR3 is built from 14 residues. Germline values: CDR1 ENHRY, CDR2 SYGVKD. DNA for the CDR3: TGTGCCATCAGTGGGGAGTTACAGGGCACTGAAGCTTTCTTT. Protein sequence: CAISGELQGTEAFF.

V usage is TRBV11-2 and J usage is TRBJ2-7, with TRBD2 matching 10 bases. This CDR3 contains 19 residues. CDR1 is SGHAT, CDR2 FQNNGV, per germline. V dropped 2 bases and J dropped 0; count of bases not matched to a gene: 13. Written as DNA, the CDR3 is TGTGCCAGCAGCTTAAAATTTACTAGCGGGACCCCCTTCTCCTACGAGCAGTACTTC. Translated: CASSLKFTSGTPFSYEQYF.

The chain has TRBV28 and TRBJ2-3; D is possibly TRBD1 (5 bases). Germline values: CDR1 MDHEN, CDR2 SYDVKM. V was trimmed by 7 bases and J by 3 bases, leaving 5 bases between them. The CDR3 consists of 11 residues. CDR3 bases: TGTGCCAGCAAGGGGACAGATACGCAGTATTTT. This gives the protein CASKGTDTQYF.

The chain combines TRBV12-3 or TRBV12-4 with TRBJ2-1, with D possibly being TRBD1 (6 bases). V shed 6 bases and J shed 7 bases, with 10 bases lying between them. The CDR3 runs 12 residues. The CDR3 loop is CASRQGRNEQFF. The CDR3 DNA follows: TGTGCCAGCAGACAGGGAAGGAATGAGCAGTTCTTC.

V gene TRBV6-5 combines with J gene TRBJ2-7; 7 nucleotides line up with TRBD1. The V segment lost 4 bases and the J segment 3 bases; nucleotides outside the gene matches: 6. Germline CDR1 is MNHEY and CDR2 is SVGAGI. The CDR3 spans 14 residues. CDR3 sequence: CASSLPGQSYEQYF. The DNA for the CDR3 is TGTGCCAGCAGTTTACCGGGACAGAGCTACGAGCAGTACTTC.

This chain uses TRBV18 with TRBJ2-5, with TRBD2 as a possible D gene (5 bases). The germline CDR1 and CDR2 sequences are KGHSH and LQKENI. The CDR3 spans 13 residues. Trimming stripped 2 bases from V and 5 bases from J, with 9 bases between. For the CDR3, the DNA is TGTGCCAGCTCACCAGGAGTAGCGGAGACCCAGTACTTC. The encoded protein is CASSPGVAETQYF.